The 2 T cell receptor beta chains presented below share a single source sample, sequenced in a study of T cell repertoires in cytomegalovirus infection. Using its own MiXCR run on the reads, TCRdb lists one record per CDR3 protein. The sample consists of approximately 240,000 distinct CDR3 sequences, 9% to 15% of them appearing once. The sample taken for sequencing was PBMCs. The source is a human donor in good health (CMV status not recorded). Some clones in this sample may be carry-over from other donors' samples.

This clonotype was detected many times. The chain joins TRBV7-6 to TRBJ2-2; D ambiguous. CDR3 length: 13 amino acids. Germline values: CDR1 SGHVS, CDR2 FNYEAQ. Trimming left V 2 bases short and J 6 bases short, with 7 bases between. CDR3: CASSLMGPGELFF. In DNA, the CDR3 is TGTGCCAGCAGCTTAATGGGCCCCGGGGAGCTGTTTTTT.

This clonotype has ten or more counts. The genes are TRBV7-2 and TRBJ1-3, with a tentative D call TRBD1 (6 bases). The germline V and J ends were trimmed by 1 base and 0 bases, with 7 bases remaining between them. CDR1 is SGHTA and CDR2 is FQGNSA in the germline V gene. CDR3 length equals 15 residues. CDR3 coding DNA: TGTGCCAGCAGCTTAGAGGGGGTCTCTGGAAACACCATATATTTT. Its translation is CASSLEGVSGNTIYF.